The TCR beta chain described here comes from a study of cytotoxic CD8 clonotypes in ibrutinib-treated CLL (TCRdb year 2021). In the study overall: The cohort had 11 relapsed/refractory and around 15 treatment-naive patients; some 17 were IGHV unmutated. Partial responses were observed in about 25 patients and complete responses in 2; after a median follow-up of around 68 months, remission was maintained in about 15 patients and progression was observed in approximately 12. Response samples were obtained after a median of approximately eleven months of treatment, with a range of roughly 6 to 40 months. Samples averaged about 260,000 productive templates and 94,082 productive rearrangements. Of the roughly 81 people in the trial, about 25 had longitudinal samples available. Cryopreserved peripheral blood mononuclear cells were obtained before treatment, at response, and at either sustained remission or disease progression. Every remission and progressive disease sample was obtained while ibrutinib was still being received by the patients.

CDR1 and CDR2 are read off the germline V gene as ENHRY and SYGVKD. The CDR3 spans 11 residues, from the cysteine through the phenylalanine. The kept DNA is CDR3 alone, 33 bases in frame from the first base. V is reduced by 8 bases and J by 7 bases, leaving a spacing of 12 bases between them. What the authors observed across the whole study: Public clonotypes were rare and either shrank or stayed stable during treatment, and the rise in clonality at ibrutinib response reflected expansion of private clonotypes. Sampling times were not matched between sustained-remission and progressing patients, and lymph node repertoires were not studied. Baseline clonality exceeded that of age-matched healthy donors and correlated strongly with circulating CD8+ T-cell counts. At ibrutinib response clonality went up, during sustained remission it held steady, and at progression it dropped back toward baseline.

Each clonotype received, on average, around 9.6x coverage in deep resolution sequencing performed on a MiSeq, where the target depth lay between 1 in 1 million and 1 in 200,000 T cells. TCR beta libraries were generated with the immunoSEQ hsTCRB Kit. The paper's processing steps were these. The data were analyzed with ImmunoSEQ Analyzer and ImmunoSEQ Data Assistant, and V, D and J gene assignments followed IMGT definitions. Clonality, which ranges from 0 to 1, was calculated by subtracting the normalized Shannon entropy of productive rearrangement frequencies from one. Public clonotype analysis was restricted to overrepresented clonotypes comprising at least 0.05% of each patient's repertoire. About a dozen repertoires from age-matched healthy donors, obtained from immuneACCESS, served as clonality controls. Not all clones reach the TCRdb copy of this immuneACCESS table, which keeps in-frame sequences only. Checked studies attribute under half of the gap to unresolved V genes and leave the rest unexplained. That table is the source of V, J and clone size, and D and trimming were worked out from the DNA. The sample table contains about 140,000 clones; only one count was recorded for approximately 90% of them. 10% to 13% of the sample is held by the ten biggest clonotypes.

In light of the paper, this sample's time point label describes: 12 to 13 months on ibrutinib. For TCR beta library preparation, about 2 micrograms of genomic DNA were extracted from the cryopreserved PBMCs. Longitudinal blood samples from CLL patients receiving ibrutinib monotherapy were subjected to high-throughput TCR beta sequencing. The patients took part in an open-label, single-center phase 2 trial of ibrutinib monotherapy. This clone occurred once. The target of this receptor is not known. Per-nucleotide qualities are absent, and no much larger clonotype sits a single base away. This specimen was PBMCs, taken after 12 months of ibrutinib treatment. This TCR was sampled from a human donor with chronic lymphocytic leukemia. The receptor chain draws on TRBV10-3 and TRBJ2-7; the D segment could be TRBD2, given 6 matching bases. At the DNA level, the sequence is TGTGCCATCGGCCGGAGGGGTGAGCAGTACTTC. This gives the protein CAIGRRGEQYF.